This paragraph reports one TCR beta chain. Antigen unknown. The data stem from a study of OX40 agonist ivuxolimab in advanced cancers. Study summary: Three patients responded partially, comprising one with hepatocellular carcinoma and two with cutaneous melanoma. Study-level findings and limits: Researchers did not establish what antigens the expanded peripheral T cells target.

The table came from immunoSEQ multiplex PCR; TCRdb's copy has only in-frame clones and leaves some out. The table lists roughly 74,000 clones, about 94% of them singletons, with about 20% in the top ten. This CDR3 has 18 amino acids. Looked up from germline, CDR1 is LGHNA and CDR2 is YSLEER. Deletions cut 0 bases from V and 4 bases from J, with 21 bases between. This clonotype was sampled from an adult with an advanced solid tumor such as melanoma, head and neck, liver or kidney cancer. The sequencing here drew on CD4+ or CD8+ T cells sorted from blood, taken in a trial of the OX40 agonist ivuxolimab. This chain uses TRBV4-3 with TRBJ1-2, with D unresolved. The CDR3 nucleotides read TGCGCCAGCAGCCAAGATTTCTCCGACAATCAAGCCCTCTATGGCTACACCTTC. Its translation is CASSQDFSDNQALYGYTF.